These 16 T cell receptor beta chains were all obtained from the same sample, sequenced in a study of T cells in Graves' hyperthyroidism and ophthalmopathy. The CDR3 regions of TCR beta were amplified from RNA transcripts. Carried out on the TCR CDR3, a first-round RT-PCR used the HTBI primer set. A single record per CDR3 protein comes from TCRdb applying MiXCR to the multiplex PCR reads. The data contain about 600,000 distinct CDR3 sequences, 14% of them singletons. Sequences were obtained from blood. All receptors come from a woman under 30 with Graves' ophthalmopathy.

This clonotype was counted only a few times. Germline and junction disagree at one end, which may indicate a read error. The chain joins TRBV25-1 to TRBJ2-2, with 9 bases fitting TRBD1. CDR1 is MGHDK and CDR2 is SYGVNS in the germline V gene. This CDR3 region has 16 residues. The CDR3 spells CASSESGTGRPGELFF. Written as DNA, the CDR3 is TGTGCCAGCAGCGAATCCGGGACAGGGAGGCCCGGGGAGCTGTTTTTT.

In its sample, this clonotype was seen a few times. The J gene is TRBJ1-2, the V gene TRBV4-1; possible D gene TRBD1, 5 bases. Germline loops: CDR1 MGHRA, CDR2 YSYEKL. With 1 base removed from V and 3 bases from J, the gap between germline ends came to 9 bases. The CDR3 consists of 14 residues. The CDR3 nucleotides read TGCGCCAGCAGCCAAGTTCTAGGGGACTATGGCTACACCTTC. It codes for CASSQVLGDYGYTF.

This clonotype was seen many times. V is TRBV30 and J is TRBJ2-2; D might be TRBD1 (6 bases). V dropped 5 bases and J dropped 4 bases, with 11 bases sitting between them. CDR3 length: 13 residues. Germline loops: CDR1 GTSNPN, CDR2 SVGIG (reference sequence). The CDR3 here is CAWGTSLTGELFF. The DNA for the CDR3 is TGTGCCTGGGGGACATCTCTCACCGGGGAGCTGTTTTTT.

A few counts support this clonotype. This clone may be a read error of a much larger clone one base away. This chain uses TRBV30 with TRBJ1-2; a weak D match, TRBD1 (6 bases). Per germline, CDR1 GTSNPN and CDR2 SVGIG (reference sequence). The CDR3 contains 12 residues. V was clipped by 4 bases and J by 7 bases, with 13 bases between them. CDR3 coding DNA: TGTGCCTGGACCCCAGGGGCACCTGGCTACACCTTC. Translating gives CAWTPGAPGYTF.

There are a few counts of this clonotype. J is TRBJ2-7 and V is TRBV10-3; D assignment may be TRBD1 or TRBD2 (5 bases each). The V gene's germline CDR1 is ENHRY and CDR2 SYGVKD. The CDR3 loop spans 14 amino acids. V was trimmed by 6 bases and J by 1 base, leaving 13 bases between them. The CDR3 reads CAIRSDGASYEQYF. Here the CDR3 DNA reads TGTGCCATCAGGTCGGACGGGGCGTCCTACGAGCAGTACTTC.

This clonotype was counted many times. The chain joins TRBV11-1 to TRBJ2-3; D remains ambiguous. V shed 3 bases and J shed 2 bases, with 12 bases lying between them. This CDR3 comprises 15 residues. Germline CDR1 and CDR2: SGHAT and FQDESV (reference sequence). CDR3 amino acids: CASSFNSALTDTQYF. CDR3 in DNA: TGTGCCAGCAGCTTCAACAGCGCCCTCACAGATACGCAGTATTTT.

This CDR3 is CSVETGELFF. As DNA, the CDR3 is TGCAGCGTTGAGACCGGGGAGCTGTTTTTT. V and J are TRBV29-1 and TRBJ2-2; D uncertain. Trimming left V 3 bases short and J 5 bases short, with 1 base between. Looked up from germline, CDR1 is SQVTM and CDR2 is ANQGSEA. The CDR3 is 10 amino acids.

Turning to this clonotype: A much larger clone differs by one base, so this may be a read error. CDR3 nucleotide sequence: TGTGCCAGCAGACCCCGGGAGAGCATTGAGGGTGAGCAGTTCTTC. Amino acids: CASRPRESIEGEQFF. The rearrangement uses TRBV7-2 and TRBJ2-1, with D maybe TRBD2 (6 bases). The CDR3 contains 15 residues. Trimming left V 6 bases short and J 9 bases short, with 21 bases between. Germline CDR1 SGHTA, CDR2 FQGNSA.

This sequence joins TRBV10-3 and TRBJ2-7; 16 bases are shared with TRBD2. Germline values: CDR1 ENHRY, CDR2 SYGVKD. V lost 6 bases, J lost 3 bases, and 2 bases stayed unmatched. The CDR3 consists of 15 residues. The chain's CDR3 is CAIRGLAGGGYEQYF. The CDR3 nucleotides read TGTGCCATCAGGGGACTAGCGGGAGGGGGCTACGAGCAGTACTTC.

The V and J genes are TRBV19 and TRBJ2-7; D is perhaps TRBD1 (5 bases). The CDR3 extends over 13 amino acids. Germline V gives CDR1 LNHDA, CDR2 SQIVND (reference sequence). Trimming took off 8 bases at V and 2 bases at J, with 13 bases between the two ends. CDR3 loop: CASGTGGTYEQYF. The CDR3 DNA is TGTGCCAGTGGAACAGGTGGAACCTACGAGCAGTACTTC.

This clonotype has at least ten counts. The gene calls are TRBV28 and TRBJ2-1; a possible D gene is TRBD1 (5 bases). Germline V gene sequence: CDR1 MDHEN, CDR2 SYDVKM. V was cut by 6 bases and J by 0 bases, with 12 bases left in between. CDR3 length equals 15 residues. The CDR3 here is CASRSRAYSYNEQFF. The CDR3 nucleotides are TGTGCCAGCAGGAGCAGGGCTTACTCCTACAATGAGCAGTTCTTC.

This clonotype occurred many times. This chain uses TRBV11-1 with TRBJ2-7, with TRBD1 matching 7 bases. Germline-derived CDR1 and CDR2 are SGHAT and FQDESV (reference sequence). The CDR3 sequence is 12 residues long. The trim removed 5 bases at V and 5 bases at J, leaving 3 bases unmatched. CDR3 amino acids: CASSATGDEQYF. The CDR3 DNA follows: TGTGCCAGCAGCGCCACAGGGGACGAGCAGTACTTC.

This clonotype appeared many times. The rearrangement links TRBV6-6 to TRBJ1-2, with a tentative D call TRBD1 (5 bases). Germline CDR1 reads MNHNY; CDR2 reads SVGAGI (reference sequence). This CDR3 is built from 14 residues. V lost 0 bases and J lost 4, with 9 bases in between. The CDR3 is CASSYSGRAYGYTF. The CDR3, as DNA: TGTGCCAGCAGTTACTCGGGCAGGGCCTATGGCTACACCTTC.

This clonotype was counted at least ten times. The chain carries TRBV6-2 or TRBV6-3 and TRBJ2-7; either TRBD1 or TRBD2 may supply D (5 bases each). Between the trimmed V and J ends, which lost 10 bases and 0 bases, there was a span of 13 bases. CDR1 and CDR2 (germline): MNHEY, SVGEGT. The CDR3 contains 13 residues. CDR3 bases: TGTGCCACCCGGGACGGGCTCTCCTACGAGCAGTACTTC. Translation gives CATRDGLSYEQYF.

This clonotype showed up many times. The chain combines TRBV11-2 with TRBJ1-2, with D tentatively TRBD1 (5 bases). Germline V gives CDR1 SGHAT, CDR2 FQNNGV. This CDR3 comprises 13 residues. V was cut by 4 bases and J by 8 bases, with 14 bases left in between. In DNA form, the CDR3 reads TGTGCCAGCAGCTCCGGGACCACGAGGGGCTACACCTTC. Its protein is CASSSGTTRGYTF.

This clonotype was found many times. CDR3 DNA: TGTGCCAGCAGCTTGAAGTACGGAATTAACACTGAAGCTTTCTTT. It codes for CASSLKYGINTEAFF. The chain is built from TRBV11-3 and TRBJ1-1; no clear D. Germline CDR1 reads SGHNT; CDR2 reads YENEEA. Trimming removed 3 bases from V and 2 bases from J, with 13 bases in between. The CDR3 spans 15 residues.